The present TCR beta chain was sequenced within a study of cytomegalovirus exposure and HLA in healthy donors. This clone was counted a few times. This CDR3 has 17 residues. Germline CDR1 is LGHNA and CDR2 is YNFKEQ. Unmatched junction bases numbered 12, after V lost 0 bases and J lost 8 bases. Use of 60 Vbeta and 13 Jbeta primers characterized the PCR. Libraries were prepared by immunoSEQ multiplex PCR; TCRdb keeps only in-frame clonotypes and omits some of them. This sample carries 150,000 to 200,000 clones, about four fifths of them seen once, and the ten largest clones take 0.85% to 1.4%. Sequencing was performed on PBMCs. The TCR was taken from a woman aged 40 to 49 in good health and CMV-seronegative. The rearrangement links TRBV4-2 to TRBJ2-1, with 8 positions matching TRBD2. CDR3 in DNA: TGTGCCAGCAGCCAAGATCGGACCCAGCGGGAGATCCATGAGCAGTTCTTC. This translates into CASSQDRTQREIHEQFF.